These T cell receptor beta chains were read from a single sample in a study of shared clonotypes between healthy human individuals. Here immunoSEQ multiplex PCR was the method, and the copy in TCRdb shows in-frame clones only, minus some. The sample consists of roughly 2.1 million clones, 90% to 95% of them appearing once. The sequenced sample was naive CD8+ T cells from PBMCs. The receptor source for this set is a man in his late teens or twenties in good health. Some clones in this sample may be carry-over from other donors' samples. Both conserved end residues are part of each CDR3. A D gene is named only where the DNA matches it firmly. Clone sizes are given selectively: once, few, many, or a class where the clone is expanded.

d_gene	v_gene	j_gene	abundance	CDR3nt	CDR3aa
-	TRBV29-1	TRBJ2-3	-	TGCAGCGTGGCTGGACAGCGCACAGATACGCAGTATTTT	CSVAGQRTDTQYF
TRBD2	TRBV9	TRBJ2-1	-	TGTGCCAGCAGCACCCGGACTAGCGGGAAGTACAATGAGCAGTTCTTC	CASSTRTSGKYNEQFF
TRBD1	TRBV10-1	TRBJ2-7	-	TGCGCCAGCGGGACAGTTCCTAACGAGCAGTACTTC	CASGTVPNEQYF
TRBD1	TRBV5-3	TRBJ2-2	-	TGTGCCAGAAGCCAATCACAGGGGGCGAACACCGGGGAGCTGTTTTTT	CARSQSQGANTGELFF
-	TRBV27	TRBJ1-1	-	TGTGCCAGCAGCCTCACCCAGTCGAACACTGAAGCTTTCTTT	CASSLTQSNTEAFF
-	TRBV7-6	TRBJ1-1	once	TGTGCCAGCAGCTTAGAGGCAGCCATGAACACTGAAGCTTTCTTT	CASSLEAAMNTEAFF
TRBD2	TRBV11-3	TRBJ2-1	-	TGTGCCAGCAGCCAACGTGGGGTGACTAGCGCCTACAATGAGCAGTTCTTC	CASSQRGVTSAYNEQFF
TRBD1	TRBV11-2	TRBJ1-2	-	TGTGCCAGCAGCTTAGCAGGGGGTAACGGCTACACCTTC	CASSLAGGNGYTF
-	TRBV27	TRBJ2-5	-	TGTGCCAGCAGGAAAAAACAGGGTTGGGAGACCCAGTACTTC	CASRKKQGWETQYF
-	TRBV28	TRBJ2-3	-	TGTGCCAGCAGTTTCGTTGAGGGCGCCGGCACAGATACGCAGTATTTT	CASSFVEGAGTDTQYF
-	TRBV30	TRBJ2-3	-	TGTGCCTGGAGCAGGGTGGGTTGGGAACCTAACAGGGATACGCAGTATTTT	CAWSRVGWEPNRDTQYF
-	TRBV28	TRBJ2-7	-	TGTGCCAGCAGAAACGCCAGGGAAACTTACGAGCAGTACTTC	CASRNARETYEQYF
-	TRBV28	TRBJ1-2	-	TGTGCCAGCAGTTCACTAGTCGGACAGCAAACTAACTATGGCTACACCTTC	CASSSLVGQQTNYGYTF
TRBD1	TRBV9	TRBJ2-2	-	TGTGCCAGCAGCGTAGTCGGGACAGGGGGCAGGACCGGGGAGCTGTTTTTT	CASSVVGTGGRTGELFF
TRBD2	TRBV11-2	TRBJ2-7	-	TGTGCCAGCAGCCGCCTGTCGGGAGGGCCCCGGGAGCAGTACTTC	CASSRLSGGPREQYF
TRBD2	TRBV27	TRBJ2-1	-	TGTGCCAGCAGTTTATCGAAAACCCCTAGCGGCTACAATGAGCAGTTCTTC	CASSLSKTPSGYNEQFF
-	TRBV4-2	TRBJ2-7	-	TGTGCCAGCAGCCAACGGCTGGAGACCTACGAGCAGTACTTC	CASSQRLETYEQYF
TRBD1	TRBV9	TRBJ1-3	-	TGTGCCAGCAGCGTAGGGGCAGGGGGCAACACCATATATTTT	CASSVGAGGNTIYF
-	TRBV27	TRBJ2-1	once	TGTGCCAGCAGTCCCCGGCCAGGGGTCAATGAGCAGTTCTTC	CASSPRPGVNEQFF
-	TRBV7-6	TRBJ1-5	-	TGTGCCAGCAGCTTGACGGATAGCAATCAGCCCCAGCATTTT	CASSLTDSNQPQHF
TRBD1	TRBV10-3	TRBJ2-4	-	TGTGCCATCAGTGAGTCTGCCGCAGACCGGGGACAGATATCCCCCATTCAGTACTTC	CAISESAADRGQISPIQYF
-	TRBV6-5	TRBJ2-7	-	TGTGCCAGCAGTATCGGGAGAGGGTCCTACGAGCAGTACTTC	CASSIGRGSYEQYF
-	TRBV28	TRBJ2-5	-	TGTGCCAGCAGTTTCCACGGGACTGGGAAGACCCAGTACTTC	CASSFHGTGKTQYF
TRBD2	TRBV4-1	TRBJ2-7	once	TGCGCCAGCAGCCCTTCGGGGACTACCTCAACCTACGAGCAGTACTTC	CASSPSGTTSTYEQYF
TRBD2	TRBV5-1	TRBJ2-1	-	TGCGCCAGCAGCCCACGTTCCGGGGGGGCAGACTTATACAATGAGCAGTTCTTC	CASSPRSGGADLYNEQFF
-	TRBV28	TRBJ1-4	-	TGTGCCAGCAGCTATATATCAAGGGGTAATGAAAAACTGTTTTTT	CASSYISRGNEKLFF
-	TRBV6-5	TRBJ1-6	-	TGTGCCAGCAGTTACCGCCAGGGGAATTCACCCCTCCACTTT	CASSYRQGNSPLHF
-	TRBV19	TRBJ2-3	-	TGTGCCAGTAGTCCGAGACTTCTTACAGATACGCAGTATTTT	CASSPRLLTDTQYF
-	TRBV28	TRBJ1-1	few	TGTGCCAGCAGCCCGACAGTCCGCACTGAAGCTTTCTTT	CASSPTVRTEAFF
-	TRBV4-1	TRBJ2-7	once	TGCGCCAGCAGCCAAGGTGATAGTCAACTCGAGCAGTACTTC	CASSQGDSQLEQYF
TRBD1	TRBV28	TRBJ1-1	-	TGTGCCAGCAGTGATTACCAGGGGGAGGGGGGTCCTGAAGCTTTCTTT	CASSDYQGEGGPEAFF
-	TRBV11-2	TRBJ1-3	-	TGTGCCAGCAGCTTCACCAAGAACTCTGGAAACACCATATATTTT	CASSFTKNSGNTIYF
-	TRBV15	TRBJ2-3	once	TGTGCCACCAGCAGAGGAACCCTAGGCACAGATACGCAGTATTTT	CATSRGTLGTDTQYF
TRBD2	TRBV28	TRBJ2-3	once	TGTGCCAGCAGTACCCACAAACTAGCGGGGGGACAAACAGATACGCAGTATTTT	CASSTHKLAGGQTDTQYF
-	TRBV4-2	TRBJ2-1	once	TGTGCCAGCAGCCAAGGGTCGAGGCAGTTCTTC	CASSQGSRQFF
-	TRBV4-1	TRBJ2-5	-	TGCGCCAGCAGCCCTTTGGCTAGCAGGGGGGACCGAGAGACCCAGTACTTC	CASSPLASRGDRETQYF
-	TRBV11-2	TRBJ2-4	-	TGTGCCAGCAGCTTAGATACGGACTTCTTCTTAGCCAAAAACATTCAGTACTTC	CASSLDTDFFLAKNIQYF
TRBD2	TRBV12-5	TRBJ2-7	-	TGTGCTAGTGCCCTGGGGGTAGCGGGAGGGTACGAGCAGTACTTC	CASALGVAGGYEQYF
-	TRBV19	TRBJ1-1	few	TGTGCCAGTAGTATGAGGAGGACTTCCGAGAGTGAAGCTTTCTTT	CASSMRRTSESEAFF
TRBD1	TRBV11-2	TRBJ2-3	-	TGTGCCAGCAGCACAGGGGCGGGTTCTAGCACAGATACGCAGTATTTT	CASSTGAGSSTDTQYF
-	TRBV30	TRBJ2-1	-	TGTGCCTGGAGGAAGAGGGGGTCTGGGTACAATGAGCAGTTCTTC	CAWRKRGSGYNEQFF
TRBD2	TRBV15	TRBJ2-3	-	TGTGCCACCAGCAGTCGTTCGGGAGGGATGGCAGATACGCAGTATTTT	CATSSRSGGMADTQYF
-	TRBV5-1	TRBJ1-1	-	TGCGCCAGCAGCTTGTCAAGGCAGGTGAACACTGAAGCTTTCTTT	CASSLSRQVNTEAFF
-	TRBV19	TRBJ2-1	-	TGTGCCAGTAACAGCCTCCCCCTAGGTCCTGAGCAGTTCTTC	CASNSLPLGPEQFF
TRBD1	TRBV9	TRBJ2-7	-	TGTGCCAGCAGCGGACCGGGACAGGACTACGAGCAGTACTTC	CASSGPGQDYEQYF
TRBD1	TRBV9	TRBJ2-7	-	TGTGCCAGCAGCCCGAGGGGGACAGGCGACGAGCAGTACTTC	CASSPRGTGDEQYF
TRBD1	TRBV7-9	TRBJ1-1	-	TGTGCCAGCAGGTCTAAGGGACAGTTGAACACTGAAGCTTTCTTT	CASRSKGQLNTEAFF
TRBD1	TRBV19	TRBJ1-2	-	TGTGCCAGTAGTAGCTGGGACAGGGGATTTAACTATGGCTACACCTTC	CASSSWDRGFNYGYTF
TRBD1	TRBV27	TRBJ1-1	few	TGTGCCAGCAGTACCCACCGGGACAGGGGGCAAGAAGGTGCTTTCTTT	CASSTHRDRGQEGAFF
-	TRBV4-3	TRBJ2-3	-	TGCGCCAGCAGCCAGGACGGGGATGACACAGATACGCAGTATTTT	CASSQDGDDTDTQYF
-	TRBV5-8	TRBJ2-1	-	TGTGCCAGCAGCCCGGTCAGGGCTCACAATGAGCAGTTCTTC	CASSPVRAHNEQFF
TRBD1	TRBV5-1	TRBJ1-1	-	TGCGCCAGCAGCACGGACAGGGGGAACACTGAAGCTTTCTTT	CASSTDRGNTEAFF
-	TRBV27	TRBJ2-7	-	TGTGCCAGCACCTCGTATCCGGGGTCCTACGAGCAGTACTTC	CASTSYPGSYEQYF
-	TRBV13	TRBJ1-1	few	TGTGCCAGCAGCTTAGGGGGATTGAACACTGAAGCTTTCTTT	CASSLGGLNTEAFF
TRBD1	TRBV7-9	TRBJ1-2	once	TGTGCCAGCAGCTCGACAGGGGGGTCCTATGGCTACACCTTC	CASSSTGGSYGYTF
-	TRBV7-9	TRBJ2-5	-	TGTGCCAGCAGCTTCGGCGTGACCCAGTACTTC	CASSFGVTQYF
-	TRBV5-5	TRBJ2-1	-	TGTGCCAGCAGCTTGTATGAGGTTCCCTACAATGAGCAGTTCTTC	CASSLYEVPYNEQFF
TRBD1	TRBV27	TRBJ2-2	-	TGTGCCAGCAGTCCTCTACACCGGACAGGGTTCACCGGGGAGCTGTTTTTT	CASSPLHRTGFTGELFF
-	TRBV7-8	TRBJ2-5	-	TGTGCCAGCAGCCCACTCGGCCGGGCCCAAGAGACCCAGTACTTC	CASSPLGRAQETQYF
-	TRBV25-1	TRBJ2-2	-	TGTGCCAGCAGTGAACTGGGACCCGGGGAGCTGTTTTTT	CASSELGPGELFF